The rows below give T cell receptor beta chains drawn from one sample of a study of OX40 agonist ivuxolimab in advanced cancers. Some clones are missing from TCRdb's copy, which holds only in-frame ones; the method was immunoSEQ multiplex PCR. This table holds about 69,000 clones, about 85% found once. The specimen comprised CD4+ or CD8+ T cells sorted from blood, sampled in a trial of the OX40 agonist ivuxolimab. Receptors were obtained from an adult with an advanced solid tumor such as melanoma, head and neck, liver or kidney cancer. The CDR3 runs from the conserved cysteine through the conserved F or W. A D gene is named only where the DNA matches it firmly. Size is stated for part of the rows, as once, few or many counts, or as a class when the clone is expanded.

d_gene: -
abundance: -
v_gene: TRBV11-2
j_gene: TRBJ2-3
CDR3aa: CASSTNRGLTDTQYF
CDR3nt: TGTGCCAGCAGCACGAACAGGGGACTCACAGATACGCAGTATTTT

d_gene: -
abundance: few
v_gene: TRBV28
j_gene: TRBJ2-4
CDR3aa: CASSFLAQAAKNIQYF
CDR3nt: TGTGCCAGCAGTTTTCTAGCCCAAGCCGCCAAAAACATTCAGTACTTC

d_gene: -
abundance: -
v_gene: TRBV27
j_gene: TRBJ1-1
CDR3aa: CASSLAYRVDTEAFF
CDR3nt: TGTGCCAGCAGTTTAGCCTACAGGGTAGACACTGAAGCTTTCTTT

d_gene: -
abundance: once
v_gene: TRBV7-8
j_gene: TRBJ2-3
CDR3aa: CASSARDFSSTDTQYF
CDR3nt: TGTGCCAGCAGCGCCCGGGACTTCTCTAGCACAGATACGCAGTATTTT

d_gene: TRBD2
abundance: -
v_gene: TRBV2
j_gene: TRBJ2-3
CDR3aa: CASGLAGTDTQYF
CDR3nt: TGTGCCAGCGGACTAGCGGGCACAGATACGCAGTATTTT

d_gene: -
abundance: -
v_gene: TRBV9
j_gene: TRBJ1-1
CDR3aa: CASSVSPGNTEAFF
CDR3nt: TGTGCCAGCAGCGTGTCTCCCGGGAACACTGAAGCTTTCTTT

d_gene: TRBD1
abundance: -
v_gene: TRBV19
j_gene: TRBJ1-6
CDR3aa: CATKDRGNSPLHF
CDR3nt: TGTGCCACCAAGGACAGGGGCAATTCACCCCTCCACTTT

d_gene: -
abundance: once
v_gene: TRBV28
j_gene: TRBJ2-5
CDR3aa: CASSLRERKETQYF
CDR3nt: TGTGCCAGCAGTCTCCGGGAGAGAAAAGAGACCCAGTACTTC

d_gene: TRBD2
abundance: -
v_gene: TRBV9
j_gene: TRBJ2-3
CDR3aa: CASSDSGGGHSTDTQYF
CDR3nt: TGTGCCAGCAGTGACTCGGGCGGGGGTCATAGCACAGATACGCAGTATTTT

d_gene: -
abundance: -
v_gene: TRBV5-1
j_gene: TRBJ2-7
CDR3aa: CASSPRVFTGVSYEQYF
CDR3nt: TGCGCCAGCAGCCCAAGGGTATTTACGGGAGTTTCCTACGAGCAGTACTTC

d_gene: -
abundance: -
v_gene: TRBV29-1
j_gene: TRBJ2-7
CDR3aa: CSVERQGGPVKQYF
CDR3nt: TGCAGCGTTGAACGACAGGGAGGCCCAGTAAAGCAGTACTTC

d_gene: -
abundance: once
v_gene: TRBV11-2
j_gene: TRBJ2-1
CDR3aa: CASSLVAGIGNEQFF
CDR3nt: TGTGCCAGCAGCTTAGTCGCGGGAATTGGGAATGAGCAGTTCTTC

d_gene: -
abundance: -
v_gene: TRBV7-3
j_gene: TRBJ2-1
CDR3aa: CASSFRAAGYNEQFF
CDR3nt: TGTGCCAGCAGCTTTAGGGCGGCAGGCTACAATGAGCAGTTCTTC

d_gene: -
abundance: -
v_gene: TRBV9
j_gene: TRBJ2-7
CDR3aa: CASSVGSSANYEQYF
CDR3nt: TGTGCCAGCAGCGTAGGGTCTAGCGCGAACTACGAGCAGTACTTC

d_gene: TRBD1
abundance: few
v_gene: TRBV2
j_gene: TRBJ2-3
CDR3aa: CASSGDRGKDTQYF
CDR3nt: TGTGCCAGCAGTGGGGACAGGGGAAAAGATACGCAGTATTTT

d_gene: TRBD1
abundance: -
v_gene: TRBV18
j_gene: TRBJ2-5
CDR3aa: CASSASTGLVRETQYF
CDR3nt: TGTGCCAGCTCAGCTTCGACAGGGTTGGTTCGAGAGACCCAGTACTTC

d_gene: TRBD2
abundance: -
v_gene: TRBV5-5
j_gene: TRBJ2-1
CDR3aa: CASSNGAQRGGYNEQFF
CDR3nt: TGTGCCAGCAGCAACGGGGCCCAGCGGGGGGGATACAATGAGCAGTTCTTC

d_gene: -
abundance: -
v_gene: TRBV11-3
j_gene: TRBJ1-1
CDR3aa: CASSFSANTEAFF
CDR3nt: TGTGCCAGCAGCTTCTCGGCGAACACTGAAGCTTTCTTT

d_gene: TRBD2
abundance: once
v_gene: TRBV7-9
j_gene: TRBJ2-2
CDR3aa: CASRRGVFGELFF
CDR3nt: TGTGCCAGCAGACGGGGGGTATTCGGGGAGCTGTTTTTT

d_gene: -
abundance: few
v_gene: TRBV9
j_gene: TRBJ1-6
CDR3aa: CASSVDPDNSPLHF
CDR3nt: TGTGCCAGCAGCGTAGATCCGGATAATTCACCCCTCCACTTT

d_gene: -
abundance: -
v_gene: TRBV9
j_gene: TRBJ2-2
CDR3aa: CASSGVNTGELFF
CDR3nt: TGTGCCAGCAGTGGCGTTAACACCGGGGAGCTGTTTTTT

d_gene: TRBD2
abundance: -
v_gene: TRBV5-4
j_gene: TRBJ2-7
CDR3aa: CASRLAGATEQYF
CDR3nt: TGTGCCAGCCGACTAGCGGGAGCCACCGAGCAGTACTTC

d_gene: -
abundance: once
v_gene: TRBV7-9
j_gene: TRBJ2-5
CDR3aa: CASSRDQGKETQYF
CDR3nt: TGTGCCAGCAGCCGAGACCAGGGGAAAGAGACCCAGTACTTC

d_gene: -
abundance: -
v_gene: TRBV7-3
j_gene: TRBJ1-1
CDR3aa: CASSLTGRESEAFF
CDR3nt: TGTGCCAGCAGCTTAACAGGGAGGGAATCTGAAGCTTTCTTT

d_gene: TRBD1
abundance: -
v_gene: TRBV11-2
j_gene: TRBJ2-7
CDR3aa: CASSLLVEGQGEQYF
CDR3nt: TGTGCCAGCAGCTTACTCGTGGAGGGACAGGGCGAGCAGTACTTC

d_gene: -
abundance: -
v_gene: TRBV27
j_gene: TRBJ2-2
CDR3aa: CASSSQNTGELFF
CDR3nt: TGTGCCAGCAGTTCCCAGAACACCGGGGAGCTGTTTTTT

d_gene: -
abundance: -
v_gene: TRBV19
j_gene: TRBJ2-2
CDR3aa: CASSIEQLSTGELFF
CDR3nt: TGTGCCAGTAGTATTGAACAGTTGAGCACCGGGGAGCTGTTTTTT

d_gene: TRBD1
abundance: -
v_gene: TRBV11-3
j_gene: TRBJ2-7
CDR3aa: CASSLGQGGEQYF
CDR3nt: TGTGCCAGCAGCCTTGGACAGGGGGGCGAGCAGTACTTC

d_gene: -
abundance: -
v_gene: TRBV4-3
j_gene: TRBJ2-3
CDR3aa: CASSQGAALGTDTQYF
CDR3nt: TGCGCCAGCAGCCAAGGGGCAGCATTGGGCACAGATACGCAGTATTTT

d_gene: -
abundance: -
v_gene: TRBV14
j_gene: TRBJ2-1
CDR3aa: CASSQGIAEYNEQFF
CDR3nt: TGTGCCAGCAGCCAAGGGATAGCAGAGTACAATGAGCAGTTCTTC

d_gene: TRBD1
abundance: -
v_gene: TRBV18
j_gene: TRBJ1-6
CDR3aa: CASSTGQNSPLHF
CDR3nt: TGTGCCAGCTCAACGGGACAGAATTCACCCCTCCACTTT

d_gene: TRBD1
abundance: -
v_gene: TRBV5-1
j_gene: TRBJ1-1
CDR3aa: CASRLDRDGTEAFF
CDR3nt: TGCGCCAGCAGGTTGGACAGGGACGGCACTGAAGCTTTCTTT

d_gene: -
abundance: -
v_gene: TRBV5-1
j_gene: TRBJ2-2
CDR3aa: CASSLATGATGELFF
CDR3nt: TGCGCCAGCAGCTTGGCTACAGGAGCTACCGGGGAGCTGTTTTTT

d_gene: -
abundance: -
v_gene: TRBV2
j_gene: TRBJ1-1
CDR3aa: CASSAIEDTEAFF
CDR3nt: TGTGCCAGCAGCGCTATAGAGGACACTGAAGCTTTCTTT

d_gene: TRBD1
abundance: once
v_gene: TRBV6-5
j_gene: TRBJ2-7
CDR3aa: CASSPRDRGSYEQYF
CDR3nt: TGCGCCAGCAGCCCCCGGGACAGGGGTTCCTACGAGCAGTACTTC

d_gene: -
abundance: -
v_gene: TRBV28
j_gene: TRBJ1-2
CDR3aa: CASSLGQKDYGYTF
CDR3nt: TGTGCCAGCAGTTTGGGCCAGAAAGACTATGGCTACACCTTC

d_gene: -
abundance: -
v_gene: TRBV6-6
j_gene: TRBJ1-2
CDR3aa: CASSYAGGDHGYTF
CDR3nt: TGTGCCAGCAGTTACGCGGGGGGAGACCATGGCTACACCTTC

d_gene: -
abundance: -
v_gene: TRBV19
j_gene: TRBJ1-1
CDR3aa: CASSLFKFTEAFF
CDR3nt: TGTGCCAGTAGCCTATTCAAGTTTACTGAAGCTTTCTTT

d_gene: -
abundance: -
v_gene: TRBV28
j_gene: TRBJ1-5
CDR3aa: CASSSAGRSGNQPQHF
CDR3nt: TGTGCCAGCAGTTCCGCAGGGAGAAGTGGCAATCAGCCCCAGCATTTT

d_gene: -
abundance: -
v_gene: TRBV9
j_gene: TRBJ1-2
CDR3aa: CASSVGALTGNYGYTF
CDR3nt: TGTGCCAGCAGCGTAGGGGCCTTAACAGGGAACTATGGCTACACCTTC

d_gene: -
abundance: once
v_gene: TRBV19
j_gene: TRBJ1-4
CDR3aa: CASSKLTASNEKLFF
CDR3nt: TGTGCCAGTAGTAAGTTGACTGCCTCTAATGAAAAACTGTTTTTT

d_gene: -
abundance: -
v_gene: TRBV9
j_gene: TRBJ2-7
CDR3aa: CASSVDTGSEQYF
CDR3nt: TGTGCCAGCAGCGTAGACACAGGGTCCGAGCAGTACTTC

d_gene: TRBD2
abundance: -
v_gene: TRBV18
j_gene: TRBJ2-1
CDR3aa: CASSRGLAGVGSTHEQFF
CDR3nt: TGTGCCAGCTCACGTGGACTAGCGGGAGTAGGGTCTACACATGAGCAGTTCTTC